The 24 T cell receptor beta chains below all came from one sample that was sequenced in a study of cytomegalovirus exposure and HLA in healthy donors. The study ran its PCR with 60 Vbeta and 13 Jbeta primers. Sequencing was performed with immunoSEQ multiplex PCR; in TCRdb, only in-frame clones are kept and a portion is missing. The repertoire holds about 130,000 clones, with about 70% as singletons. Material for sequencing was PBMCs. The receptor set was obtained from a woman aged 60-70 years in good health and CMV-seropositive.

The chain carries TRBV29-1 and TRBJ2-7; 9 nucleotides align to TRBD1. Germline V gives CDR1 SQVTM, CDR2 ANQGSEA. The J segment lost 4 bases and the V segment lost 3 bases, leaving 7 bases of the junction unmatched. The CDR3 is 14 amino acids. As DNA, the CDR3 is TGCAGCGTTGATACCGGGACAGGGAAGTACGAGCAGTACTTC. This gives the protein CSVDTGTGKYEQYF.

CDR3 nucleotide sequence: TGCGCCAGCAGCTTGAGCGGTACCAACTATGGCTACACCTTC. Its translation is CASSLSGTNYGYTF. This rearrangement joins TRBV5-1 to TRBJ1-2; unclear D gene. CDR1 SGHRS and CDR2 YFSETQ come from the germline V gene. There are 14 residues in the CDR3. Trimming removed 1 base at V and 2 bases at J, with 9 bases between.

This rearrangement joins TRBV12-5 to TRBJ2-6, with TRBD2 identical over 9 bases. V shed 5 bases and J 0 bases; nucleotides not matched to a gene: 8. This CDR3 has 18 amino acids. Germline CDR1 reads LGHNT; CDR2 reads FRNRAP. The CDR3 spells CASGLGTSSNSGANVLTF. The CDR3 DNA follows: TGTGCTAGTGGTCTCGGGACTAGCTCGAACTCTGGGGCCAACGTCCTGACTTTC.

This rearrangement joins TRBV18 to TRBJ1-2; 7 bases are shared with TRBD1. From germline, CDR1 is KGHSH and CDR2 LQKENI. V gave up 0 bases and J gave up 2 bases; unmatched junction bases: 0. CDR3 size: 14 residues. CDR3 DNA sequence: TGTGCCAGCTCACCACCGGGACAGAACTATGGCTACACCTTC. It yields the protein CASSPPGQNYGYTF.

J is TRBJ2-7 and V is TRBV6-6; 9 bases agree with TRBD2. V shed 6 bases, J shed 2 bases, and the junction held 8 bases outside the gene matches. Germline CDR1 and CDR2: MNHNY and SVGAGI (reference sequence). The CDR3 length is 15 residues. The CDR3: CASSQSGGPTYEQYF. CDR3 in DNA: TGTGCCAGCAGCCAAAGCGGGGGGCCAACCTACGAGCAGTACTTC.

The V and J genes are TRBV9 and TRBJ2-7, with D possibly TRBD1 on 6 matching bases. Germline CDR1 and CDR2: SGDLS and YYNGEE. The CDR3 totals 13 residues. V was clipped by 4 bases and J by 3 bases, with 11 bases between them. This CDR3 reads CASSTPDSYEQYF. Written as DNA, the CDR3 is TGTGCCAGCAGCACCCCGGACAGCTACGAGCAGTACTTC. The variable domain in full, with the rest retrieved from reference TRBV9 and TRBJ2-7, is DSGVTQTPKHLITATGQRVTLRCSPRSGDLSVYWYQQSLDQGLQFLIQYYNGEERAKGNILERFSAQQFPDLHSELNLSSLELGDSALYFCASSTPDSYEQYFGPGTRLTVT.

The chain employs TRBV7-9 and TRBJ1-3; the D gene is possibly TRBD1 (6 bases). The CDR3 is 16 residues long. CDR1 and CDR2 (germline): SEHNR, FQNEAQ (reference sequence). V was pared by 1 base and J by 1 base, with 11 bases between. CDR3 coding DNA: TGTGCCAGCAGCTTAGAGGGGCAGGGGTCTGGAAACACCATATATTTT. It encodes CASSLEGQGSGNTIYF.

This rearrangement joins TRBV6-1 to TRBJ1-4; TRBD1 aligns across 9 bases. V gave up 3 bases and J gave up 7 bases; unmatched junction bases: 3. CDR1 and CDR2 (germline): MNHNS, SASEGT. The CDR3 has 14 amino acids. CDR3 protein: CASSEGQGREKLFF. The CDR3, as DNA: TGTGCCAGCAGTGAGGGACAGGGTCGTGAAAAACTGTTTTTT.

This clone was seen only a few times. This chain connects TRBV7-2 to TRBJ2-5; 11 bases map to TRBD2. Per germline, CDR1 SGHTA and CDR2 FQGNSA. Trimming removed 3 bases from V and 5 bases from J; junction bases left unmatched: 8. This CDR3 comprises 16 residues. The CDR3 DNA follows: TGTGCCAGCAGCTTTAGCGGGGGGGCCTTGACGGAGACCCAGTACTTC. Residues: CASSFSGGALTETQYF. Full variable domain (rest looked up from reference TRBV7-2 and TRBJ2-5): GAGVSQSPSNKVTEKGKDVELRCDPISGHTALYWYRQSLGQGLEFLIYFQGNSAPDKSGLPSDRFSAERTGGSVSTLTIQRTQQEDSAVYLCASSFSGGALTETQYFGPGTRLLVL.

This sequence joins TRBV6-4 and TRBJ2-2; 11 positions agree with TRBD1. The germline V gene encodes CDR1 MRHNA and CDR2 SNTAGT. V lost 5 bases, J lost 5 bases, and 4 bases stayed unmatched. CDR3 length: 15 amino acids. The CDR3 DNA reads TGTGCCAGCAGTTCCGGACAGGGGGCAACCGGGGAGCTGTTTTTT. It is translated as CASSSGQGATGELFF.

The V gene is TRBV5-1, the J gene TRBJ2-7, with D perhaps TRBD1 (6 bases). V lost 4 bases, J lost 4 bases, and 21 bases lay in between. In germline, CDR1 is SGHRS, CDR2 YFSETQ. CDR3 length: 16 residues. The CDR3 loop is CASSTNPQGNGYEQYF. The DNA of the CDR3 is TGCGCCAGCAGCACGAACCCCCAGGGGAATGGGTACGAGCAGTACTTC.

The rearrangement uses TRBV11-3 and TRBJ1-4; possible D gene TRBD1, 6 bases. Trimming shortened V by 0 bases and J by 8 bases, and 13 bases separated the two germline ends. CDR3 size: 15 residues. CDR1 and CDR2 (germline): SGHNT, YENEEA. The CDR3 coding sequence is TGTGCCAGCAGCTTAGAATCAGGGGAATACGAAAAACTGTTTTTT. Translation: CASSLESGEYEKLFF.

This clone has a handful of counts. The chain is built from TRBV10-2 and TRBJ1-5; no clear D gene. In germline, CDR1 is WSHSY, CDR2 SAAADI. The CDR3 spans 11 residues. Trimming removed 8 bases from V and 11 bases from J, with 13 bases in between. The CDR3 reads CASGPGGAQHF. DNA of the CDR3: TGCGCCAGCGGACCCGGCGGGGCCCAGCATTTT.

The V call is TRBV6-1, the J call TRBJ1-5, with unresolved D. Trimming removed 2 bases at V and 0 bases at J, with 14 bases between. The CDR3 is 17 residues long. The germline CDR1 and CDR2 sequences are MNHNS and SASEGT. The CDR3: CASSESGRPYSNQPQHF. The CDR3 DNA sequence: TGTGCCAGCAGTGAAAGTGGCAGGCCGTATAGCAATCAGCCCCAGCATTTT.

The chain joins TRBV2 to TRBJ1-4; 8 bases match TRBD1. With 6 bases clipped from V and 1 base from J, the junction kept 1 base outside the gene matches. CDR3 length equals 14 residues. CDR1 and CDR2 (germline): SNHLY, FYNNEI. The CDR3 DNA sequence: TGTGCCAGCAGAGACAGGGGAACTAATGAAAAACTGTTTTTT. Residues: CASRDRGTNEKLFF.

The V call is TRBV11-2, the J call TRBJ2-2; TRBD2 matches at 7 bases. The CDR3 has 14 residues. J lost 3 bases, V lost 6 bases, and 4 bases had no gene match. Germline CDR1 and CDR2: SGHAT and FQNNGV. The CDR3: CASRRLAYTGELFF. The DNA for the CDR3 is TGTGCCAGCAGGCGACTAGCATACACCGGGGAGCTGTTTTTT.

The CDR3 DNA follows: TGTGCCAGTAGCTTCCCGGGACAGGGAGGGAATGGCTACACCTTC. This gives the protein CASSFPGQGGNGYTF. The chain has TRBV19 and TRBJ1-2; 9 nucleotides align to TRBD1. The V and J ends lost 6 bases and 6 bases, in that order; junction bases with no gene match: 11. The CDR3 has 15 residues. Germline V gene data show CDR1 as LNHDA and CDR2 as SQIVND (reference sequence).

This clone was found once. V gene TRBV5-1 combines with J gene TRBJ1-2; 7 bases agree with TRBD1. Germline loops: CDR1 SGHRS, CDR2 YFSETQ. The CDR3 is made up of 14 amino acids. With V trimmed by 1 base and J by 4 bases, 4 bases remained unmatched. The CDR3 loop is CASSLYQGVYGYTF. As DNA, the CDR3 is TGCGCCAGCAGCTTGTACCAGGGGGTCTATGGCTACACCTTC.

The gene calls are TRBV14 and TRBJ1-4; possibly TRBD1 for D (5 bases). CDR3 length: 14 residues. The germline V and J ends were trimmed by 4 bases and 11 bases, with 17 bases remaining between them. From germline, CDR1 is SGHDN and CDR2 FVKESK. The DNA for the CDR3 is TGTGCCAGCAGCCGTCCAAGCTCGGGGGGTAAACTGTTTTTT. It codes for CASSRPSSGGKLFF. The entire variable domain, with the rest obtained from reference TRBV14 and TRBJ1-4, is as follows: EAGVTQFPSHSVIEKGQTVTLRCDPISGHDNLYWYRRVMGKEIKFLLHFVKESKQDESGMPNNRFLAERTGGTYSTLKVQPAELEDSGVYFCASSRPSSGGKLFFGSGTQLSVL.

This chain joins TRBV15 and TRBJ2-5, with 7 bases matching TRBD1. Germline V gives CDR1 LNHNV, CDR2 YYDKDF (reference sequence). V gave up 3 bases and J gave up 5 bases; unmatched junction bases: 6. There are 14 residues in the CDR3. The CDR3 DNA reads as TGTGCCACCAGCAGGACAGGGACGTCGGAGACCCAGTACTTC. It translates to CATSRTGTSETQYF.

The rearrangement uses TRBV18 and TRBJ1-1; 9 nucleotides match TRBD1. The V gene's germline CDR1 is KGHSH and CDR2 LQKENI. V dropped 3 bases and J dropped 5; count of bases not matched to a gene: 7. This CDR3 has 15 residues. The CDR3 spells CASSPRRTGDTEAFF. CDR3 in DNA: TGTGCCAGCTCACCGAGGAGGACAGGGGATACTGAAGCTTTCTTT. Complete variable domain (other parts from reference TRBV18 and TRBJ1-1): NAGVMQNPRHLVRRRGQEARLRCSPMKGHSHVYWYRQLPEEGLKFMVYLQKENIIDESGMPKERFSAEFPKEGPSILRIQQVVRGDSAAYFCASSPRRTGDTEAFFGQGTRLTVV.

This clone was detected a few times. CDR3 sequence (DNA): TGTGCCAGCAGCCCTTTCGGACGACGAGACGGCGCCCGGGGTGGGGCTAACTATGGCTACACCTTC. This encodes CASSPFGRRDGARGGANYGYTF. The chain combines TRBV4-2 with TRBJ1-2, with D unresolved. Per germline, CDR1 LGHNA and CDR2 YNFKEQ. This CDR3 is built from 22 residues. The V gene lost 4 bases and the J gene lost 0 bases, with 33 bases spanning the gap.

In this sample, this clone turned up a few times. This chain connects TRBV7-3 to TRBJ2-5, with 8 bases lining up with TRBD2. Germline V gene data show CDR1 as SGHTA and CDR2 as FQGTGA. The CDR3 sequence is 16 residues long. The trim removed 1 base at V and 4 bases at J, leaving 8 bases unmatched. The CDR3 nucleotides read TGTGCCAGCAGCTTAAGCGGGGGGACCTTCCCAGAGACCCAGTACTTC. Translation: CASSLSGGTFPETQYF.

The chain carries TRBV5-1 and TRBJ2-3, with a possible D match to TRBD2 (5 bases). This CDR3 spans 15 amino acids. The V end was cut by 0 bases, the J end by 1 base, with 9 bases between. Germline CDR1 is SGHRS and CDR2 is YFSETQ. For the CDR3, the DNA is TGCGCCAGCAGCTTGGAGTTGGGAGGCACAGATACGCAGTATTTT. Translated: CASSLELGGTDTQYF.